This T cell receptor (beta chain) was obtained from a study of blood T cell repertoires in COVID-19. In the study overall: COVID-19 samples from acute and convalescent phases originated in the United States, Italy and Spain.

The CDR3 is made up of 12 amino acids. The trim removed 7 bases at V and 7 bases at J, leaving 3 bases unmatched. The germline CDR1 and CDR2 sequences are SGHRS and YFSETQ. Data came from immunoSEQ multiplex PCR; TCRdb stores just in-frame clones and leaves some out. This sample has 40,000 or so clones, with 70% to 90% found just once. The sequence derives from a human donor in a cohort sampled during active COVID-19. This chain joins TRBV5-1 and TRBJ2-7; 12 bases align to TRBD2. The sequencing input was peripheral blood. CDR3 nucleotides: TGCGCCAGCGTCGGGACTAGCGGGGAGCAGTACTTC. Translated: CASVGTSGEQYF.